These 2 T cell receptor beta chains came from one sample sequenced in a study of radiation and T cells in renal cell carcinoma. This table comes from immunoSEQ multiplex PCR, and its TCRdb copy is limited to in-frame clones, with some not included. Of 100,000 to 150,000 clones detected, about four fifths appear once; the ten largest clones hold 5.8%. Time point described: blood 2 weeks post-SBRT. Indicated treatment: 15 Gy SBRT to primary tumor, nephrectomy 4 weeks later. The material sequenced was blood, taken from a patient whose treatment included radiotherapy and nephrectomy. All receptors come from a man in his fifties with renal cell carcinoma.

This rearrangement joins TRBV18 to TRBJ2-7, with TRBD1 matching over 7 bases. The CDR3 spans 15 residues. Germline assignment: CDR1 KGHSH and CDR2 LQKENI. The V and J ends lost 2 bases and 7 bases, in that order; junction bases with no gene match: 11. The CDR3 DNA follows: TGTGCCAGCTCACCATCGACAGGGTCACCGGGGGAGCAGTACTTC. As protein: CASSPSTGSPGEQYF.

The rearrangement joins TRBV9 to TRBJ1-5; D perhaps matches TRBD1 (6 bases). V dropped 1 base and J dropped 4 bases, with 12 bases sitting between them. There are 15 residues in the CDR3. Per germline, CDR1 SGDLS and CDR2 YYNGEE. Here the CDR3 DNA reads TGTGCCAGCAGCGTAACGGGACAACCGAATCAGCCCCAGCATTTT. Protein product: CASSVTGQPNQPQHF.